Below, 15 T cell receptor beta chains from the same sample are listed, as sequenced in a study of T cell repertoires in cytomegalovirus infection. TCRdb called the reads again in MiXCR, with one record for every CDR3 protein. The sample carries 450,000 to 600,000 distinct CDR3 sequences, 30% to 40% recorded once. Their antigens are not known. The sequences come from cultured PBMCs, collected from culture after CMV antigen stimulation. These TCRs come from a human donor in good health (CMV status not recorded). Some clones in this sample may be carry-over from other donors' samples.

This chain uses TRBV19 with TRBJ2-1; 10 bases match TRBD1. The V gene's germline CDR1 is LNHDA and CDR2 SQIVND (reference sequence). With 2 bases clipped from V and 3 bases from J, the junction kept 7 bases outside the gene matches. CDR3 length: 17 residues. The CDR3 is CASSIHVGTGVYNEQFF. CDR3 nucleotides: TGTGCCAGTAGTATACATGTCGGGACAGGGGTCTACAATGAGCAGTTCTTC.

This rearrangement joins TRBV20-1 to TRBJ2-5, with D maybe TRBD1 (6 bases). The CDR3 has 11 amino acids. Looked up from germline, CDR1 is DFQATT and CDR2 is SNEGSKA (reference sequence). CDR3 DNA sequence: TGCGTTACAGGGAGACAAGAGACCCAGTACTTC. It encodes CVTGRQETQYF.

CDR3 bases: TGTGCCAGCAGTCACAGCGGGAGTCTCTTTTACAATGAGCAGTTCTTC. Translated: CASSHSGSLFYNEQFF. The chain is built from TRBV27 and TRBJ2-1; 8 bases align to TRBD2. CDR1 MNHEY and CDR2 SMNVEV come from the germline V gene (reference sequence). Trimming at V came to 5 bases and at J to 4 bases, leaving 10 bases not matched to a gene. This CDR3 is built from 16 residues.

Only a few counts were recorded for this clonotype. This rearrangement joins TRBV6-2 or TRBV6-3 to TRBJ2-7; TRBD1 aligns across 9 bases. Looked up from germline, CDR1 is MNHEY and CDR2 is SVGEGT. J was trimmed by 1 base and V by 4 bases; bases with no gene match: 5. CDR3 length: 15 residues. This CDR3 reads CASSSPGTGSYEQYF. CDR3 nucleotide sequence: TGTGCCAGCAGTTCCCCCGGGACAGGGTCCTACGAGCAGTACTTC.

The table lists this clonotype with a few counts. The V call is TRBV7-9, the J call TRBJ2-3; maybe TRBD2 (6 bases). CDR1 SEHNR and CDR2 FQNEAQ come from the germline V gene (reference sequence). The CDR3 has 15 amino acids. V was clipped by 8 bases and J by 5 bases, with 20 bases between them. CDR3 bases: TGTGCCAGCGACGGATCCCGGGGGTACGGAGATACGCAGTATTTT. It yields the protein CASDGSRGYGDTQYF. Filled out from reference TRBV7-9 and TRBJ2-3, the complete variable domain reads DTGVSQNPRHKITKRGQNVTFRCDPISEHNRLYWYRQTLGQGPEFLTYFQNEAQLEKSRLLSDRFSAERPKGSFSTLEIQRTEQGDSAMYLCASDGSRGYGDTQYFGPGTRLTVL.

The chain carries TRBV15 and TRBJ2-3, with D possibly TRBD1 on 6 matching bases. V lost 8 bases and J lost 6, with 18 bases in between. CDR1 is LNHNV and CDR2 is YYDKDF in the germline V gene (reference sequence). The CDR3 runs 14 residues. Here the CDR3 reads CATGDVQGFDTQYF. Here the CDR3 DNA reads TGTGCCACCGGCGACGTACAGGGTTTCGATACGCAGTATTTT.

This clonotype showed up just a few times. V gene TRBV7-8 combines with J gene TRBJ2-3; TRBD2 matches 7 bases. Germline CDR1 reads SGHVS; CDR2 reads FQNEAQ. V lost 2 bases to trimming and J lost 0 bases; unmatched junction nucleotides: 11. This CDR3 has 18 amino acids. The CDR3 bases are TGTGCCAGCAGCTTAAAGTCCCGACTAGCTGAAAGCACAGATACGCAGTATTTT. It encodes CASSLKSRLAESTDTQYF.

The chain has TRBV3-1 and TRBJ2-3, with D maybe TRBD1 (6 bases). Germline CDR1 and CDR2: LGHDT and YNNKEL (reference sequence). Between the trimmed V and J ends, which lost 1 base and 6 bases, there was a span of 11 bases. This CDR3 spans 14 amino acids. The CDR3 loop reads CASSQGDNEDTQYF. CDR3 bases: TGTGCCAGCAGCCAAGGGGACAACGAGGATACGCAGTATTTT.

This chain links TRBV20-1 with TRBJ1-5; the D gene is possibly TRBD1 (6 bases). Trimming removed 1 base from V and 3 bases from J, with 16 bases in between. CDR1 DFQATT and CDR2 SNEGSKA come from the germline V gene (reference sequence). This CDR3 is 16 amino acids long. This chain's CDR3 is CSARAYIGQINQPQHF. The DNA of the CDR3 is TGCAGTGCTAGAGCGTATATCGGACAGATCAATCAGCCCCAGCATTTT.

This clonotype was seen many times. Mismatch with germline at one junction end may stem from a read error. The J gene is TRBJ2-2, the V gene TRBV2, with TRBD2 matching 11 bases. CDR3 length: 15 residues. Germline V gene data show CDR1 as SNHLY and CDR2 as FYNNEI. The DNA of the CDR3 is TGCGCCAGCAGCGTAGGACTAGCGGGCACCGGGGAGCTGTTTTTT. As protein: CASSVGLAGTGELFF.

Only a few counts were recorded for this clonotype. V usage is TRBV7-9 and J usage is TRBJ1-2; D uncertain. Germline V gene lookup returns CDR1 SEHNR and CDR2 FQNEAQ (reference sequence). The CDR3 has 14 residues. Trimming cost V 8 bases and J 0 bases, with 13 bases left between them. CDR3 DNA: TGTGCCAGCGAAGATCAGCAACCTAACTATGGCTACACCTTC. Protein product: CASEDQQPNYGYTF.

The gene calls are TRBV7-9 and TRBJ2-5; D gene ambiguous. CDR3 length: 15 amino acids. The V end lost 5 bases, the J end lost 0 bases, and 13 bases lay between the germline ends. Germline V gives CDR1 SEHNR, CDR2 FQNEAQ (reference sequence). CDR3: CASSPPGSNQETQYF. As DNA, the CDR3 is TGTGCCAGCAGCCCCCCCGGGTCAAACCAAGAGACCCAGTACTTC.

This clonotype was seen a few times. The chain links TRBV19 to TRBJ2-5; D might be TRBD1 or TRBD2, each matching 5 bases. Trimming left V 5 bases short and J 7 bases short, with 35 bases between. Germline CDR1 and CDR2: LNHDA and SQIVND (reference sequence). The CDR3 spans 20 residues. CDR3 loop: CASSPPLWRLESGRGGTQYF. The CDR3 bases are TGTGCCAGTAGTCCACCTCTTTGGAGGCTTGAGTCAGGGCGTGGGGGGACCCAGTACTTC.

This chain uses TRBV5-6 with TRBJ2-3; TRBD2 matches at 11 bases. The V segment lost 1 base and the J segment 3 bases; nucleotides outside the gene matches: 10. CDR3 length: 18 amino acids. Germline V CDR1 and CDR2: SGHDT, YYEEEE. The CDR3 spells CASSLLAGGPSETDTQYF. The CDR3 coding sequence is TGTGCCAGCAGCTTGTTAGCGGGAGGGCCGAGTGAGACAGATACGCAGTATTTT.

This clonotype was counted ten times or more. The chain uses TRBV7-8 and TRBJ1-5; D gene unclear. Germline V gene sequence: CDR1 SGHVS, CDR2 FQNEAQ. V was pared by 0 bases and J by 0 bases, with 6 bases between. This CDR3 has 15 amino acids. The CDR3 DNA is TGTGCCAGCAGCTTAGCAGAATATAGCAATCAGCCCCAGCATTTT. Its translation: CASSLAEYSNQPQHF.